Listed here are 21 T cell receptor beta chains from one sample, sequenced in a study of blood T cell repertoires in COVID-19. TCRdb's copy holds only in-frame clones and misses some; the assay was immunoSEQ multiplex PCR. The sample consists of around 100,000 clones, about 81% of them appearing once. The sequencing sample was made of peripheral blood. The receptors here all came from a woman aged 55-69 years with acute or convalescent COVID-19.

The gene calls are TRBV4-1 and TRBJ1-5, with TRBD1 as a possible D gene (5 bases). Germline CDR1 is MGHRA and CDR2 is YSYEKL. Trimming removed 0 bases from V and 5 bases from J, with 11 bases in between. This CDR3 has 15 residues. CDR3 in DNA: TGCGCCAGCAGCCAAGATGGCCAAGGGGATCAGCCCCAGCATTTT. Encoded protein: CASSQDGQGDQPQHF.

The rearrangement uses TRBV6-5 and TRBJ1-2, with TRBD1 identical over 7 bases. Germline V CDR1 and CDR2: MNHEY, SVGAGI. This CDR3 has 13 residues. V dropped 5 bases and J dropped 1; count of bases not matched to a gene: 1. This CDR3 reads CASSHRGNYGYTF. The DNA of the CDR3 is TGTGCCAGCAGTCACAGGGGTAACTATGGCTACACCTTC.

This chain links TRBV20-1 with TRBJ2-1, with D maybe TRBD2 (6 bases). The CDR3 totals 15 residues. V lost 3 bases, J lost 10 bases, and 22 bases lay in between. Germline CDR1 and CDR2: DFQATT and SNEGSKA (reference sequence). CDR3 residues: CSASASGTGWWEQFF. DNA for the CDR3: TGCAGTGCTAGTGCTTCTGGGACTGGTTGGTGGGAGCAGTTCTTC.

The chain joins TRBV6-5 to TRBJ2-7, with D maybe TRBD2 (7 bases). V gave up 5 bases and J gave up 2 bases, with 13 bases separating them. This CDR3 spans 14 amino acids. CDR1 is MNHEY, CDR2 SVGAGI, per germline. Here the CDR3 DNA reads TGTGCCAGCAGTAGGGGGGGACGGACCTACGAGCAGTACTTC. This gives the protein CASSRGGRTYEQYF.

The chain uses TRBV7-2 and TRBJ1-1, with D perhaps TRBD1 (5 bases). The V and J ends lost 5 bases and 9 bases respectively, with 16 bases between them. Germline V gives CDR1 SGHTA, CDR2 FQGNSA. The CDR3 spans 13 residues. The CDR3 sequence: CASSPVGGRKAFF. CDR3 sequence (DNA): TGTGCCAGCAGCCCCGTCGGGGGGAGGAAAGCTTTCTTT.

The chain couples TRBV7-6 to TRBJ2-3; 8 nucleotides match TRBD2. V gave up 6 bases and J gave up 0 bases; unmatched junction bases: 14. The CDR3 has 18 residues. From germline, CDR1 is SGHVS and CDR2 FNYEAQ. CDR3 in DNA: TGTGCCAGCAGTTCTGCCCAGCGGGGGCCTATTAGCACAGATACGCAGTATTTT. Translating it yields CASSSAQRGPISTDTQYF.

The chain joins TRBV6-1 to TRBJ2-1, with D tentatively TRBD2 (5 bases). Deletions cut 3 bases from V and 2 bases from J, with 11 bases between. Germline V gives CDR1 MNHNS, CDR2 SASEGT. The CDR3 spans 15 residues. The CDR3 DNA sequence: TGTGCCAGCAGTGAGTGGACTGGTACCTACAATGAGCAGTTCTTC. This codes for CASSEWTGTYNEQFF.

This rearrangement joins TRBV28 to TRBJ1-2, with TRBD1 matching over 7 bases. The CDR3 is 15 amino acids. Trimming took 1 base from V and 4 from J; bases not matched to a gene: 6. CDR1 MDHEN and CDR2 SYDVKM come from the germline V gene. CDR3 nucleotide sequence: TGTGCCAGCAGTTTATCGGGACAGTCCGCCTATGGCTACACCTTC. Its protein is CASSLSGQSAYGYTF.

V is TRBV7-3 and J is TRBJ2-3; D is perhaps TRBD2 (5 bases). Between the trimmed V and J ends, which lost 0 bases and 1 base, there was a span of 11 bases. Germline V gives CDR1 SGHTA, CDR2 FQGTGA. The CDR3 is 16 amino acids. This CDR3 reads CASSLTSGVGTDTQYF. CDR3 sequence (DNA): TGTGCCAGCAGCTTAACGTCCGGGGTCGGCACAGATACGCAGTATTTT. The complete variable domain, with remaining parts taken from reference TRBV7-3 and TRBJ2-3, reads GAGVSQTPSNKVTEKGKYVELRCDPISGHTALYWYRQSLGQGPEFLIYFQGTGAADDSGLPNDRFFAVRPEGSVSTLKIQRTERGDSAVYLCASSLTSGVGTDTQYFGPGTRLTVL.

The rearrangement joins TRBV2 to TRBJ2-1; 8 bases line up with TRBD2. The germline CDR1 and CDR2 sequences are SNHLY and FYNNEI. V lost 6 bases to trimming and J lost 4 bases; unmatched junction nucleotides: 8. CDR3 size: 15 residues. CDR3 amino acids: CASRLGGAGYNEQFF. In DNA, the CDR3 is TGTGCCAGCAGACTCGGGGGGGCCGGGTACAATGAGCAGTTCTTC.

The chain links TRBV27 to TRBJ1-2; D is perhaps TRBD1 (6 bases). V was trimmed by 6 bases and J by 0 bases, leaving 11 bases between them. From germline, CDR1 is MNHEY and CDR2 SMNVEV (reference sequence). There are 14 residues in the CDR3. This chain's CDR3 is CASSNGQPNYGYTF. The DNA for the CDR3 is TGTGCCAGCAGCAACGGACAGCCTAACTATGGCTACACCTTC.

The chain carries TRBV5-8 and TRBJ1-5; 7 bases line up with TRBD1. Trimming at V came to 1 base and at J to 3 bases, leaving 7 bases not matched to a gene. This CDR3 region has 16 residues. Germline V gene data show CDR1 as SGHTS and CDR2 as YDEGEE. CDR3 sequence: CASSLFPGQLNQPQHF. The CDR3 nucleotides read TGTGCCAGCAGCTTGTTCCCGGGACAGCTCAATCAGCCCCAGCATTTT.

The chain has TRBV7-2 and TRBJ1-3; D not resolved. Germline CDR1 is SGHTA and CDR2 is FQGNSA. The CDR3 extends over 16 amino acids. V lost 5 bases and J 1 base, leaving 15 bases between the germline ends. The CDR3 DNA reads TGTGCCAGCAGCGCCTCCAATTGGAGGTCTGGAAACACCATATATTTT. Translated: CASSASNWRSGNTIYF. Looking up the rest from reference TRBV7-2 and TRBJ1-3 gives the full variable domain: GAGVSQSPSNKVTEKGKDVELRCDPISGHTALYWYRQSLGQGLEFLIYFQGNSAPDKSGLPSDRFSAERTGGSVSTLTIQRTQQEDSAVYLCASSASNWRSGNTIYFGEGSWLTVV.

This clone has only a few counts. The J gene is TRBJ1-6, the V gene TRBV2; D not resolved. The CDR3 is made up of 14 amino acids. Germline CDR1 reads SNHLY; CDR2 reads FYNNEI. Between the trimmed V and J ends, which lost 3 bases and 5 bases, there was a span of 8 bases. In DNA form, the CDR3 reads TGTGCCAGCAGTGAGGGCAGAAATAATTCACCCCTCCACTTT. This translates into CASSEGRNNSPLHF.

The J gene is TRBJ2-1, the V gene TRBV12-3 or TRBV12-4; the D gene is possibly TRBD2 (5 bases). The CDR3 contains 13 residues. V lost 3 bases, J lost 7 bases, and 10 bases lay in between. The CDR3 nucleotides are TGTGCCAGCAGTTTCCGGGGTTTTAATGAGCAGTTCTTC. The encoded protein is CASSFRGFNEQFF.

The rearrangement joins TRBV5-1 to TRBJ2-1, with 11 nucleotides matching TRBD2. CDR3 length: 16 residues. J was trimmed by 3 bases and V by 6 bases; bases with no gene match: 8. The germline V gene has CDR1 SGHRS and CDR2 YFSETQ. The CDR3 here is CASTSLSGGDYNEQFF. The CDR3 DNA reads TGCGCCAGCACCAGCCTTAGCGGGGGGGACTACAATGAGCAGTTCTTC. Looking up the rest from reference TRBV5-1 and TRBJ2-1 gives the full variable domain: KAGVTQTPRYLIKTRGQQVTLSCSPISGHRSVSWYQQTPGQGLQFLFEYFSETQRNKGNFPGRFSGRQFSNSRSEMNVSTLELGDSALYLCASTSLSGGDYNEQFFGPGTRLTVL.

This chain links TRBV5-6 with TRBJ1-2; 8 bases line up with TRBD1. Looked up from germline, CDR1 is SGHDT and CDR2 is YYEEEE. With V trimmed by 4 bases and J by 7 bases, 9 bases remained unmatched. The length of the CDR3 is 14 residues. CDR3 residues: CASSLDRGVRGYTF. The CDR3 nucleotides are TGTGCCAGCAGCCTTGACAGGGGTGTACGTGGCTACACCTTC.

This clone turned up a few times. CDR3 in DNA: TGTGCCAGCACCGAAGGGAGGACAAATAATCAGCCCCAGCATTTT. Its protein product is CASTEGRTNNQPQHF. The V and J genes are TRBV2 and TRBJ1-5; D possibly corresponds to TRBD1 (5 bases). V lost 7 bases, J lost 4 bases, and 17 bases lay in between. Per the germline V gene, CDR1 is SNHLY and CDR2 is FYNNEI. The CDR3 runs 15 residues.

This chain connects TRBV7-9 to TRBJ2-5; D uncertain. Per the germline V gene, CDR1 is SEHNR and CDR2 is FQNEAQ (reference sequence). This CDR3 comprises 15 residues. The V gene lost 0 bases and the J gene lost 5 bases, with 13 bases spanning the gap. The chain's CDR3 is CASSLAPGSPETQYF. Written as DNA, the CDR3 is TGTGCCAGCAGCTTAGCCCCAGGATCTCCGGAGACCCAGTACTTC.

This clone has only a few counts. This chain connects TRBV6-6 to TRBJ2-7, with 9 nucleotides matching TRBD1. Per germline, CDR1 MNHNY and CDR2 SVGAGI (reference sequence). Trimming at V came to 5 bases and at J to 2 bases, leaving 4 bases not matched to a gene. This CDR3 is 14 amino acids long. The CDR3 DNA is TGTGCCAGCAGTACCGGACAGGGGACCTACGAGCAGTACTTC. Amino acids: CASSTGQGTYEQYF.

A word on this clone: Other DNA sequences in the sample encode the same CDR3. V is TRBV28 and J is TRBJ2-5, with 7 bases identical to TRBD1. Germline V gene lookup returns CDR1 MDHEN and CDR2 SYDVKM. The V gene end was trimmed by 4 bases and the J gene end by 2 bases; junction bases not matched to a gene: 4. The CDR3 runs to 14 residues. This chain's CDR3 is CASSSGQAQETQYF. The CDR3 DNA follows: TGTGCCAGCAGTTCTGGACAGGCTCAAGAGACCCAGTACTTC. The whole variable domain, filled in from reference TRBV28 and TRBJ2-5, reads DVKVTQSSRYLVKRTGEKVFLECVQDMDHENMFWYRQDPGLGLRLIYFSYDVKMKEKGDIPEGYSVSREKKERFSLILESASTNQTSMYLCASSSGQAQETQYFGPGTRLLVL.